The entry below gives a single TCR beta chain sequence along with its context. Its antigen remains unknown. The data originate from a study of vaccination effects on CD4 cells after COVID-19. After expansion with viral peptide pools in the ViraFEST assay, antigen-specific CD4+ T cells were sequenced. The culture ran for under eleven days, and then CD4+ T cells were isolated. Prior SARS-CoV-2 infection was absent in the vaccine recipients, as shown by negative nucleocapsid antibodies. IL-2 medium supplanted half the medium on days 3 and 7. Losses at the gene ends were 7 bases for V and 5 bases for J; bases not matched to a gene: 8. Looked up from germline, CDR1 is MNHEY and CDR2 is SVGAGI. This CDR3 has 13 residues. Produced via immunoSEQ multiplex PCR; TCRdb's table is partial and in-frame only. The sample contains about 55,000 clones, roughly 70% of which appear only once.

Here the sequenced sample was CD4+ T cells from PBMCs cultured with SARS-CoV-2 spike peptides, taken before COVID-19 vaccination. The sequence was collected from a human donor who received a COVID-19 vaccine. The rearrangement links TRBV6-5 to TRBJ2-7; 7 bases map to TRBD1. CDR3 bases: TGTGCCAGCACCTCCGGGACAGCCGACGAGCAGTACTTC. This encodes CASTSGTADEQYF.